The rows below give T cell receptor beta chains drawn from one sample of a study of blood T cells in healthy people across ages. TCRdb re-called the 5' RACE reads with MiXCR, one entry per CDR3 protein. The sample comprises about 1,800,000 distinct CDR3 sequences, 28% of which are singletons, and 7.7% rests with the top ten. Sequences were obtained from blood. The receptors originated from a woman in her 30s in good health. Both conserved end residues are part of each CDR3. The D gene is left open where the match is weak. Not all rows give a size; the values are once, few, many and, for expanded clones, a class.

V: TRBV27
J: TRBJ2-5
size: NA
D: NA
DNA: TGTGCCAGCAGTCCAAAGCAGGGATGGGGGTACCAAGAGACCCAGTACTTC
CDR3: CASSPKQGWGYQETQYF

V: TRBV2
J: TRBJ2-7
size: many
D: NA
DNA: TGCGCCAGCAGATTGAACTACGAGCAGTACTTC
CDR3: CASRLNYEQYF

V: TRBV28
J: TRBJ2-3
size: few
D: TRBD1
DNA: TGTGCCAGCAGTTTATCGACAGGGATCACAGATACGCAGTATTTT
CDR3: CASSLSTGITDTQYF

V: TRBV6-4
J: TRBJ2-7
size: NA
D: TRBD1
DNA: TGTGCCAGCCCTCGGACAGGGGGCTACGAGCAGTACTTC
CDR3: CASPRTGGYEQYF

V: TRBV14
J: TRBJ1-1
size: NA
D: TRBD1
DNA: TGTGCCAGCAGCGCAAACCGACAGGGGTGGTCGACTGAAGCTTTCTTT
CDR3: CASSANRQGWSTEAFF

V: TRBV5-1
J: TRBJ2-1
size: NA
D: NA
DNA: TGCGCCAGCAGCTTGGATAGCAACCTTGAGCAGTTCTTC
CDR3: CASSLDSNLEQFF

V: TRBV5-1
J: TRBJ2-6
size: few
D: NA
DNA: TGTGCCAGCCGGTCTGGAGCTGGGGCCAACGTCCTGACTTTC
CDR3: CASRSGAGANVLTF

V: TRBV7-2
J: TRBJ1-5
size: NA
D: NA
DNA: TGTGCCAGCAGCTCACAAAAATATCAGCCCCAGCATTTT
CDR3: CASSSQKYQPQHF

V: TRBV5-6
J: TRBJ2-7
size: few
D: TRBD2
DNA: TGTGCCAGCAGATGGACTAGCGGGAGGGCTTACGAGCAGTACTTC
CDR3: CASRWTSGRAYEQYF

V: TRBV12-3/TRBV12-4
J: TRBJ1-6
size: NA
D: TRBD1
DNA: TGTGCCAGCAGTCCCGGGACAGGGGGTTGGCGGGGTTCACCCCGCCACTTT
CDR3: CASSPGTGGWRGSPRHF

V: TRBV4-1
J: TRBJ1-5
size: NA
D: NA
DNA: TGCGCCAGCAGCCAGCCCTCCAGGGGCAATCAGCCCCAGCATTTT
CDR3: CASSQPSRGNQPQHF

V: TRBV20-1
J: TRBJ2-7
size: NA
D: NA
DNA: TGCAGTGCTATCCCGATCGCCCCCGGCGGCGACCTACGGGCCTTCTCCTACGAGCAGTACTTC
CDR3: CSAIPIAPGGDLRAFSYEQYF

V: TRBV29-1
J: TRBJ2-3
size: many
D: NA
DNA: TGCAGCGTTGAATCTGTTGGGGATACGCAGTATTTT
CDR3: CSVESVGDTQYF

V: TRBV10-3
J: TRBJ2-1
size: few
D: NA
DNA: TGTGCCATCAGTGAGTCGGGGCAGTTCAATGAGCAGTTCTTC
CDR3: CAISESGQFNEQFF

V: TRBV5-1
J: TRBJ2-1
size: once
D: NA
DNA: TGCACCAGCAGCTTGGCAGATAGCTCCTACGATGAGCAGTTCTTC
CDR3: CTSSLADSSYDEQFF

V: TRBV11-3
J: TRBJ2-2
size: few
D: NA
DNA: TGTGCCAGCAGCCCCGCCCCCAGCGGGTCAGCAGCCGGGGAGCTGTTTTTT
CDR3: CASSPAPSGSAAGELFF

V: TRBV4-3
J: TRBJ2-2
size: NA
D: TRBD1
DNA: TGCGCCAGCAGCCTGGGATTACAGGGGCTTGGAACCGGGGAGCTGTTTTTT
CDR3: CASSLGLQGLGTGELFF

V: TRBV4-1
J: TRBJ2-7
size: many
D: NA
DNA: TGCGCCAGCAGCCAACCGACGGTCTCCTACGAGCAGTACTTC
CDR3: CASSQPTVSYEQYF

V: TRBV28
J: TRBJ1-2
size: many
D: NA
DNA: TGTGCCAGCAGCGTCCGGGCCCTGGGTGGCTATGGCTACACCTTC
CDR3: CASSVRALGGYGYTF

V: TRBV6-5
J: TRBJ1-2
size: few
D: NA
DNA: TGTGCCAGCAGTTTGCGAGGGGGATCCCTATCAGGCTACACCTTC
CDR3: CASSLRGGSLSGYTF

V: TRBV28
J: TRBJ2-1
size: NA
D: NA
DNA: TGTGCCAGCAGTTTATTGGGGGGGCGAAGGAATGAGCAGTTCTTC
CDR3: CASSLLGGRRNEQFF

V: TRBV2
J: TRBJ2-1
size: many
D: TRBD2
DNA: TGTGCCAGCAGAAGACTAGCGGGCGCTTACAATGAGCAGTTCTTC
CDR3: CASRRLAGAYNEQFF

V: TRBV7-6
J: TRBJ2-3
size: NA
D: TRBD2
DNA: TGTGCCAGCAACTTAACGGTAGCGGGAGTGGCCGATACGCAGTATTTT
CDR3: CASNLTVAGVADTQYF

V: TRBV5-1
J: TRBJ2-3
size: many
D: TRBD1
DNA: TGCGCCAGCAGCCGGACAGGGGGGTCAGATACGCAGTATTTT
CDR3: CASSRTGGSDTQYF

V: TRBV12-3/TRBV12-4
J: TRBJ1-1
size: NA
D: NA
DNA: TGTGCCAGCAGGTACAGGGACGGGGCTGAAGCTTTCTTT
CDR3: CASRYRDGAEAFF

V: TRBV3-1
J: TRBJ2-3
size: few
D: NA
DNA: TGTGCCAGCAGCCACGGGTATACGCAGTATTTT
CDR3: CASSHGYTQYF

V: TRBV10-3
J: TRBJ1-1
size: NA
D: NA
DNA: TGTGCCATCAGTGGCGGGGTCAGGGCAAGAATGAACACTGAAGCTTTCTTT
CDR3: CAISGGVRARMNTEAFF

V: TRBV7-2
J: TRBJ1-1
size: NA
D: NA
DNA: TGTGCCAGCAGCCCCATGATGGGAGTGAACACTGAAGCTTTCTTT
CDR3: CASSPMMGVNTEAFF

V: TRBV7-2
J: TRBJ1-6
size: NA
D: TRBD1
DNA: TGTGCCAGCAGCCCGACAGGGAGAGAGTCACCCCTCCACTTT
CDR3: CASSPTGRESPLHF

V: TRBV28
J: TRBJ2-5
size: many
D: NA
DNA: TGTGCCAGCAGCCGGGACGCCGACGTGGAGACCCAGTACTTC
CDR3: CASSRDADVETQYF

V: TRBV27
J: TRBJ2-1
size: NA
D: NA
DNA: TGTGCCAGCAGAAAACAGGGAAGCTCCTACAATGAGCAGTTCTTC
CDR3: CASRKQGSSYNEQFF

V: TRBV29-1
J: TRBJ2-1
size: NA
D: TRBD2
DNA: TGCAGCGTGGCGACTAGCGGGAGTAGGGGGAATGAGCAGTTCTTC
CDR3: CSVATSGSRGNEQFF